This T cell receptor (beta chain) was documented in a study of CD8+CD57+ T cells in acquired aplastic anemia. Whole-study context: Sorted CD4+ and CD8+ cells yielded DNA averaging approximately 3 ug. Healthy donor CD4+ cell samples had a mean of about 10.8 million reads. General study results and limits: There were over 25 CD8+ CDR3 sequences that occurred in both patients and controls. Patients and controls were not found to differ significantly in CD8+ Simpson's diversity.

On this clonotype itself: Its target is unknown.

Genomic DNA, serving as template, underwent TCR beta VDJ and CDR3 profiling. Each CDR3 protein is one row after TCRdb ran MiXCR on the reads. The table lists more than 150,000 distinct CDR3 sequences, 45% to 50% of them singletons. The sequencing input was sorted CD4+, CD8+, or CD8+CD57+ T cells (not recorded which) from PBMCs. The TCR sequence derives from a human donor in good health.

CDR3 sequence reads: CASSLGTSGTEQFF. CDR3 DNA sequence: TGTGCCAGTAGTCTCGGGACTAGCGGTACTGAGCAGTTCTTC. The chain has TRBV19 and TRBJ2-1, with 11 bases aligning to TRBD2. The trim removed 5 bases at V and 9 bases at J, leaving 6 bases unmatched. In germline, CDR1 is LNHDA, CDR2 SQIVND (reference sequence). CDR3 length: 14 amino acids.